The rows below give T cell receptor beta chains drawn from one sample of a study of cytomegalovirus exposure and HLA in healthy donors. Repertoires were generated with immunoSEQ multiplex PCR, while TCRdb's copy carries only in-frame clones and drops some. The repertoire has 110,000 to 150,000 clones, approximately 82% of them found once; the top ten carry 9% to 10%. The sample consisted of PBMCs. The receptors shown here come from a woman aged 55-69 years in good health and CMV-seropositive. Each CDR3 is given with its conserved first and last residue. D genes are given only for firm matches. Not all rows give a size; the values are once, few, many and, for expanded clones, a class.

abundance	j_gene	v_gene	d_gene	CDR3aa	CDR3nt
.	TRBJ2-5	TRBV21-1	.	CASSERFDRTSGRKVETQYF	TGTGCCAGCAGCGAACGATTCGATAGGACTAGCGGGAGGAAGGTGGAGACCCAGTACTTC
.	TRBJ2-1	TRBV19	TRBD2	CASKLAGGLNEQFF	TGTGCCAGTAAACTAGCGGGAGGGCTCAATGAGCAGTTCTTC
.	TRBJ2-2	TRBV13	.	CASSLPGTGELFF	TGTGCCAGCAGCCTACCAGGCACCGGGGAGCTGTTTTTT
.	TRBJ1-3	TRBV28	.	CAIARWLESGNTIYF	TGTGCCATAGCAAGGTGGTTGGAGTCTGGAAACACCATATATTTT
few	TRBJ1-1	TRBV29-1	.	CSAFDSEAFF	TGCAGCGCCTTCGACTCTGAAGCTTTCTTT
.	TRBJ2-7	TRBV7-6	TRBD2	CASSLVSGSSYEQYF	TGTGCCAGCAGCTTAGTTAGCGGGTCATCCTACGAGCAGTACTTC
.	TRBJ2-7	TRBV28	TRBD1	CASVRDRGSYEQYF	TGTGCCAGCGTCCGGGACAGGGGGTCCTACGAGCAGTACTTC
few	TRBJ1-5	TRBV6-1	.	CASSPRGADNQPQHF	TGTGCCAGCAGTCCCAGGGGCGCTGACAATCAGCCCCAGCATTTT
.	TRBJ2-1	TRBV5-4	.	CASSSYRENNEQFF	TGTGCCAGCAGCTCCTACAGGGAAAACAATGAGCAGTTCTTC
.	TRBJ2-1	TRBV5-1	TRBD2	CASSLVGTNYNEQFF	TGCGCCAGCAGCTTGGTCGGGACTAACTACAATGAGCAGTTCTTC
.	TRBJ2-7	TRBV4-1	TRBD2	CASSPREPSYEQYF	TGCGCCAGCAGCCCGCGGGAGCCCTCCTACGAGCAGTACTTC
.	TRBJ2-4	TRBV2	.	CASSEGGVSSPAKNIQYF	TGTGCCAGCAGTGAAGGGGGAGTAAGCTCCCCCGCCAAAAACATTCAGTACTTC
.	TRBJ2-1	TRBV7-2	TRBD2	CASSRGLAVGTDEQFF	TGTGCCAGCAGCCGAGGACTAGCAGTGGGCACCGATGAGCAGTTCTTC
.	TRBJ1-5	TRBV4-2	.	CASSQGTGSHNQPQHF	TGTGCCAGCAGCCAAGGAACAGGGTCTCACAATCAGCCCCAGCATTTT
.	TRBJ2-3	TRBV2	TRBD2	CASMRGAGDTDTQYF	TGTGCCAGCATGCGAGGGGCGGGAGACACAGATACGCAGTATTTT
.	TRBJ2-1	TRBV6-5	TRBD2	CASSYGGSSYNEQFF	TGTGCCAGCAGTTACGGCGGGAGCTCCTACAATGAGCAGTTCTTC
.	TRBJ2-5	TRBV5-4	.	CASSLGRKGAETQYF	TGTGCCAGCAGCTTGGGAAGAAAAGGAGCAGAGACCCAGTACTTC